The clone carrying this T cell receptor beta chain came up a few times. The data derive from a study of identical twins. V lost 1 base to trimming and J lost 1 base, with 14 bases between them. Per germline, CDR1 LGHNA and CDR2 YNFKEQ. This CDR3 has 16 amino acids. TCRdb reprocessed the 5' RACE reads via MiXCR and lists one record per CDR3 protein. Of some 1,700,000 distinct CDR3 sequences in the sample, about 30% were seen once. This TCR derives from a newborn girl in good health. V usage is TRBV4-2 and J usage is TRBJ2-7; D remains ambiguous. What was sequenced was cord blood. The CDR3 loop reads CASSQVDTVPSYEQYF. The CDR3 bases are TGTGCCAGCAGCCAAGTTGACACCGTGCCATCCTACGAGCAGTACTTC.